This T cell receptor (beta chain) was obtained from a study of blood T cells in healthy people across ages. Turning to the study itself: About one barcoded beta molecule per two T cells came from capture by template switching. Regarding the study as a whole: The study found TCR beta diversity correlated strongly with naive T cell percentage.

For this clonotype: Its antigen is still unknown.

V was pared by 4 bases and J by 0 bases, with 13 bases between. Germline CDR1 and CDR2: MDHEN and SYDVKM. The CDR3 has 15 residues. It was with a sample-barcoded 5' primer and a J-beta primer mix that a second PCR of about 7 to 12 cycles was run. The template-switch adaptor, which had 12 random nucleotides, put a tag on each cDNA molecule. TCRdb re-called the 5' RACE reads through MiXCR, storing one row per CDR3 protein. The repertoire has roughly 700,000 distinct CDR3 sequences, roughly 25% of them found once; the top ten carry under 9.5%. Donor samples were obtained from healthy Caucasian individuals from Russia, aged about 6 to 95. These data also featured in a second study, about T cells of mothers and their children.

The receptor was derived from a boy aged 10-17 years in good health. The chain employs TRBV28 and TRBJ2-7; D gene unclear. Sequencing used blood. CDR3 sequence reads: CASSSPGLSSYEQYF. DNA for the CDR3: TGTGCCAGCAGTTCCCCCGGGCTAAGCTCCTACGAGCAGTACTTC.